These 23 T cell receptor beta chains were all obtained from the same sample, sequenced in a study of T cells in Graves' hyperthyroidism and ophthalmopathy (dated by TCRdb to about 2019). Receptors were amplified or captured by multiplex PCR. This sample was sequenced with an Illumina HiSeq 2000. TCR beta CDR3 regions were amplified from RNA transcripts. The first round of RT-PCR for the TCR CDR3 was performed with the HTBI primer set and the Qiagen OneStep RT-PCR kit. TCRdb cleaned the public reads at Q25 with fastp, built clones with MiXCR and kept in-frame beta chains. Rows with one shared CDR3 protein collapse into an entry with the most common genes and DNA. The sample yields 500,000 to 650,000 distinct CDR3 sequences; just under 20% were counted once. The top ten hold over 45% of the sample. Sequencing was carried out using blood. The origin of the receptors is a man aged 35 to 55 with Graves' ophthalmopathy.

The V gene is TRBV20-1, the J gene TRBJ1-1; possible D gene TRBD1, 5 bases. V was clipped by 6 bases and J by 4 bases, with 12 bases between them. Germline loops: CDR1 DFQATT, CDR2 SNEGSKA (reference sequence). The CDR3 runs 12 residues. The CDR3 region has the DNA TGCAGTGCGGACGCAGGGAGCACTGAAGCTTTCTTT. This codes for CSADAGSTEAFF.

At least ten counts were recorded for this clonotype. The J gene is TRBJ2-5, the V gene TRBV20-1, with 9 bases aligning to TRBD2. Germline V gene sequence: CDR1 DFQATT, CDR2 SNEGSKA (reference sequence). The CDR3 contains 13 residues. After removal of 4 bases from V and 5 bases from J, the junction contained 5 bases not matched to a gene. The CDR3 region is CSANSGGGETQYF. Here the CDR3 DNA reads TGCAGTGCTAATAGCGGGGGAGGGGAGACCCAGTACTTC.

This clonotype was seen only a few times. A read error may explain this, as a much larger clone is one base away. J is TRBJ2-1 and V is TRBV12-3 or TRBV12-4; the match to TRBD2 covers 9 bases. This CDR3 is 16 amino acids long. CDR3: CASSLLAGGPDNERFF. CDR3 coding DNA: TGTGCCAGCAGTCTTTTGGCGGGGGGGCCGGACAATGAGCGGTTCTTC.

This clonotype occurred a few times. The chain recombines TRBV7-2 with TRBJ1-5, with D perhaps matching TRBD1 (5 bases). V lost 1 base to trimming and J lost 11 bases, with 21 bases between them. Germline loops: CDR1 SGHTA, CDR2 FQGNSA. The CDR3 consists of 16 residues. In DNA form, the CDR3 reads TGTGCCAGCAGCTTAGGCGGCAGAGACTCAATCAGGGCCCAGCATTTT. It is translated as CASSLGGRDSIRAQHF.

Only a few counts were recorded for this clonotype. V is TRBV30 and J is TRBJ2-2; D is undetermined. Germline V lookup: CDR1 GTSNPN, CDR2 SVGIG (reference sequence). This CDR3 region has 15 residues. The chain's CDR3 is CASGRPASNAGELFF. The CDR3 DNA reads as TGTGCTTCCGGACGACCAGCGTCCAATGCCGGGGAGCTGTTTTTT.

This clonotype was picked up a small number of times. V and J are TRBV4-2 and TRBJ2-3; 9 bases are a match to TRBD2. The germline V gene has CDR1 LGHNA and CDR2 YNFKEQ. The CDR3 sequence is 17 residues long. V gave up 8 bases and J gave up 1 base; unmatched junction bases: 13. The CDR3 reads CASQPTIAGAGTDTQYF. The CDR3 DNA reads TGTGCCAGCCAACCTACTATAGCGGGAGCAGGCACAGATACGCAGTATTTT.

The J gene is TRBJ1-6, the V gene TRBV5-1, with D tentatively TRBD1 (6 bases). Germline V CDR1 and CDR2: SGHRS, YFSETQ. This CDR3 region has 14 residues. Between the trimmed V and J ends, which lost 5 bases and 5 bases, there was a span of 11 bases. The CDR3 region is CASRLQGDNSPLHF. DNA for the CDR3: TGCGCCAGCAGGCTACAGGGAGATAATTCACCCCTCCACTTT.

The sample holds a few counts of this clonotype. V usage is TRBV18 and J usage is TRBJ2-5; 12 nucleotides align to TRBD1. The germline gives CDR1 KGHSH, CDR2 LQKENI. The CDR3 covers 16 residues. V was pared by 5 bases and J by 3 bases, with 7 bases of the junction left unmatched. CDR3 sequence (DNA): TGTGCCAGCTCAGTTCGGGACAGGGGGCTTGAAGAGACCCAGTACTTC. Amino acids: CASSVRDRGLEETQYF.

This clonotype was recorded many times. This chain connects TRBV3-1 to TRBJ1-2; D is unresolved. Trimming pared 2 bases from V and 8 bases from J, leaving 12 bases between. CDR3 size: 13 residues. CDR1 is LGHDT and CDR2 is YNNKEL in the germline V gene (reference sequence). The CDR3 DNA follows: TGTGCCAGCAGCCAATATAATGGGCAAGGCTACACCTTC. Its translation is CASSQYNGQGYTF.

Here the CDR3 DNA reads TGTGCCAGCAGCTCACCGCAGGCATATGGCTACACCTTC. It yields the protein CASSSPQAYGYTF. The V gene is TRBV7-2, the J gene TRBJ1-2, with D uncertain. CDR3 length: 13 amino acids. The germline V gene has CDR1 SGHTA and CDR2 FQGNSA. Trimming left V 4 bases short and J 5 bases short, with 11 bases between. Together with reference TRBV7-2 and TRBJ1-2, the CDR3 gives the full variable domain: GAGVSQSPSNKVTEKGKDVELRCDPISGHTALYWYRQSLGQGLEFLIYFQGNSAPDKSGLPSDRFSAERTGGSVSTLTIQRTQQEDSAVYLCASSSPQAYGYTFGSGTRLTVV.

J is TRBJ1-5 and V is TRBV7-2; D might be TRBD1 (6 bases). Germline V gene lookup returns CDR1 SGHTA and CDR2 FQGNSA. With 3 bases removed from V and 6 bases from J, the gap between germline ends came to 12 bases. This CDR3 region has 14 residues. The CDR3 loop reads CASSLNRDLQPQHF. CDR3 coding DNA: TGTGCCAGCAGCTTGAACAGGGATCTTCAGCCCCAGCATTTT. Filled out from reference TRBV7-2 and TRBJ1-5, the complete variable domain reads GAGVSQSPSNKVTEKGKDVELRCDPISGHTALYWYRQSLGQGLEFLIYFQGNSAPDKSGLPSDRFSAERTGGSVSTLTIQRTQQEDSAVYLCASSLNRDLQPQHFGDGTRLSIL.

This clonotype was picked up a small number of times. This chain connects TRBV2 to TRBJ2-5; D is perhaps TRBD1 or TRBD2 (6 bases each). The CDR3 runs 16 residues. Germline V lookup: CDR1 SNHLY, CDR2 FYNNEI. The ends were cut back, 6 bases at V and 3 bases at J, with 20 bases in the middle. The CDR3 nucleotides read TGTGCCAGCAGGAGGGGGGTGACTGACACCGAAGAGACCCAGTACTTC. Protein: CASRRGVTDTEETQYF.

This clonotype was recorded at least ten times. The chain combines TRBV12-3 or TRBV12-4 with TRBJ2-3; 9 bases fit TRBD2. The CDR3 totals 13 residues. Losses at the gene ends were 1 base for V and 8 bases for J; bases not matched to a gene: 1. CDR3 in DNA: TGTGCCAGCAGTTTAGGACTAGCGGTTACGCAGTATTTT. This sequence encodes CASSLGLAVTQYF.

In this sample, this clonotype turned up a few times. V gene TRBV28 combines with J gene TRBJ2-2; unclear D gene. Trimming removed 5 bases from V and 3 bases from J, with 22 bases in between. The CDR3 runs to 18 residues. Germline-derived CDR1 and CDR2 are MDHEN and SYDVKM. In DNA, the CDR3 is TGTGCCAGCAGTATAACGAACGAAGTATGGGTCGACACCGGGGAGCTGTTTTTT. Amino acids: CASSITNEVWVDTGELFF.

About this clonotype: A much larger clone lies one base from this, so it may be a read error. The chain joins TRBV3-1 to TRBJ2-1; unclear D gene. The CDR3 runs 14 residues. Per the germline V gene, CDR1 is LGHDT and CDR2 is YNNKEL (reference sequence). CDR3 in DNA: TGTGCCAGCAGCCAAGATTTCCAGTACAATGGGCAGTTCTTC. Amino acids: CASSQDFQYNGQFF.

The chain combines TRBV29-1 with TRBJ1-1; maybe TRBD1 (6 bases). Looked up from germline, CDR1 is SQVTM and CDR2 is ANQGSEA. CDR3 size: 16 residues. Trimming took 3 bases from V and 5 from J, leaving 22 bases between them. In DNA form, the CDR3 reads TGCAGCGTTGAGGATCACGGGACAACTGTGGGGACTGAAGCTTTCTTT. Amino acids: CSVEDHGTTVGTEAFF.

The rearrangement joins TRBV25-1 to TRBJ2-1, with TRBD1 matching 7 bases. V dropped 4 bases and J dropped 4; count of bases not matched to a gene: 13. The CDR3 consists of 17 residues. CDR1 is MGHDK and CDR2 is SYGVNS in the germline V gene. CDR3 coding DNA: TGTGCCAGCAGTGCCCCCCTCCGGAACAGGGGTTACAATGAGCAGTTCTTC. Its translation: CASSAPLRNRGYNEQFF.

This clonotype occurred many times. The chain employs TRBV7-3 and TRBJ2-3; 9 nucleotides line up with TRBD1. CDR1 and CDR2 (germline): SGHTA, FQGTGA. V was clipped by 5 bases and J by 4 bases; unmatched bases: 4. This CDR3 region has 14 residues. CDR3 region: CASSIDRGSDTQYF. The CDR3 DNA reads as TGTGCCAGCAGCATCGACAGGGGGTCAGATACGCAGTATTTT.

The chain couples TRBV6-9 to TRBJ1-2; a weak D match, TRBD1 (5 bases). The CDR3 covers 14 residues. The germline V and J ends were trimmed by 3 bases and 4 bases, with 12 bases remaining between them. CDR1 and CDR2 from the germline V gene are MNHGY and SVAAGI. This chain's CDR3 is CASSYLPGLYGYTF. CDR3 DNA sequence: TGTGCCAGCAGTTACCTTCCGGGACTCTATGGCTACACCTTC.

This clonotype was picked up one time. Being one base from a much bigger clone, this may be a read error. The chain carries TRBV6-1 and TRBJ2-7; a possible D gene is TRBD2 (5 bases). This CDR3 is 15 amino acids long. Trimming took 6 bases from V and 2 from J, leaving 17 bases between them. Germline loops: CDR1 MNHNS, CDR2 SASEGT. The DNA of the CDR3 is TGTGCCAGCAGGGAGGCACTTCCCGGACCCTACGAGCAGTACTTC. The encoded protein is CASREALPGPYEQYF.

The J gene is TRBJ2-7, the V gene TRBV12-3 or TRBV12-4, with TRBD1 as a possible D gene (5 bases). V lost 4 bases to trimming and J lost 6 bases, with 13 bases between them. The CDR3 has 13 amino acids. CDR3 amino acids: CASSSAGPCEQYF. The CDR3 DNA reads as TGTGCCAGCAGTTCGGCAGGGCCCTGCGAGCAGTACTTC.

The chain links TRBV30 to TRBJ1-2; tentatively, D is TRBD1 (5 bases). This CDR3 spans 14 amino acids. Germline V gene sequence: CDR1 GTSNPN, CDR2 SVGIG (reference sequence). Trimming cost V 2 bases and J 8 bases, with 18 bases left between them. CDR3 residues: CAWSITGPLGGYTF. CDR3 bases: TGTGCCTGGAGTATCACAGGCCCCCTCGGGGGCTACACCTTC.

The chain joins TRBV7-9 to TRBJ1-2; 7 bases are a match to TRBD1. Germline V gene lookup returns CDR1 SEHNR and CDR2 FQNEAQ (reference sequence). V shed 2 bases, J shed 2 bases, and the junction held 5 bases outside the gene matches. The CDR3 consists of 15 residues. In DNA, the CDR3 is TGTGCCAGCAGCTTATCACAGGGGAAAAACTATGGCTACACCTTC. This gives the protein CASSLSQGKNYGYTF.